The rows below give T cell receptor beta chains drawn from one sample of a study of blood T cell repertoires in COVID-19. Produced via immunoSEQ multiplex PCR; TCRdb's table is partial and in-frame only. Counted here are under 150,000 clones, around 84% occurring once; the ten biggest clones make up about 3.4%. The sample consisted of peripheral blood. Receptors were obtained from a middle-aged man with acute or convalescent COVID-19. Each CDR3 is given with its conserved first and last residue. D genes are given only for firm matches. Where a row states a size, it is once, few, many or the class of an expanded clone; other rows omit it.

once	TRBV7-3	.	TRBJ2-2	TGTGCCAGCAGCTTAACGGTGAATCAGGGGCCTATCACCGGGGAGCTGTTTTTT	CASSLTVNQGPITGELFF
.	TRBV29-1	TRBD2	TRBJ2-5	TGCAGCGTTGTAGCGGGCATCCAAGAGACCCAGTACTTC	CSVVAGIQETQYF
few	TRBV15	.	TRBJ2-7	TGTGCCACCAGCAGAGGACTAGGCACCTACGAGCAGTACTTC	CATSRGLGTYEQYF
.	TRBV7-6	TRBD1	TRBJ1-1	TGTGCCAGCAGCGCCGATGGGCAGGGGGGTACCGGGACTGAAGCTTTCTTT	CASSADGQGGTGTEAFF
.	TRBV4-1	.	TRBJ1-3	TGCGCCAGCAGCCTGATGAGCTCTGGAAACACCATATATTTT	CASSLMSSGNTIYF
once	TRBV27	TRBD1	TRBJ1-3	TGTGCCAGCAGTTTGGGACAGGGGCGAGGAAACACCATATATTTT	CASSLGQGRGNTIYF
.	TRBV4-1	TRBD2	TRBJ2-3	TGCGCCAGCAGCCGAACTAGCGCCGATACGCAGTATTTT	CASSRTSADTQYF
.	TRBV21-1	.	TRBJ1-4	TGTGCCAGCAGCAGATCACCGGGACAGGGTAATTTTGAAAAACTGTTTTTT	CASSRSPGQGNFEKLFF
.	TRBV4-1	TRBD1	TRBJ1-5	TGCGCCAGCAGCCAGGACGACAGGGTGGGGCAGCCCCAGCATTTT	CASSQDDRVGQPQHF
.	TRBV6-5	.	TRBJ2-3	TGTGCCAGCAGACGAACAGATTCTAGCACAGATACGCAGTATTTT	CASRRTDSSTDTQYF
.	TRBV19	.	TRBJ2-2	TGTGCCAGTAGTATAGTCGGGGTTAGCGCCGGGGAGCTGTTTTTT	CASSIVGVSAGELFF
.	TRBV29-1	.	TRBJ1-3	TGCAGCGTTGAAGAGCGTCCCTTTGGAAACACCATATATTTT	CSVEERPFGNTIYF
few	TRBV25-1	.	TRBJ2-7	TGTGCCAGCAGTGATCGTCAACGGAGGAGCTACGAGCAGTACTTC	CASSDRQRRSYEQYF
.	TRBV18	TRBD1	TRBJ2-2	TGTGCCAGCTCACCTGAAAAACAGGGGAACGGGGAGCTGTTTTTT	CASSPEKQGNGELFF
.	TRBV2	.	TRBJ2-1	TGTGCCAGCAGTGAATCTTTGACAGGCGTGTCTATTTACAATGAGCAGTTCTTC	CASSESLTGVSIYNEQFF
.	TRBV2	.	TRBJ1-1	TGTGCCAGCAGTGAAGAGCGGGGGGGAGCTTTCTTT	CASSEERGGAFF
.	TRBV6-5	.	TRBJ1-2	TGTGCCAGCAGAAATCGGGCAGCCGGGGGGGGCTACACCTTC	CASRNRAAGGGYTF
.	TRBV19	.	TRBJ1-3	TGTGCCAGTAGTCTCTCTCGACAGGTACCTCGGGACACCATATATTTT	CASSLSRQVPRDTIYF
few	TRBV30	TRBD1	TRBJ1-1	TGTGCCGGAGACCGACAGGGGAGGACTGAAGCTTTCTTT	CAGDRQGRTEAFF
.	TRBV19	.	TRBJ2-3	TGTGCCAGTAGTATAATCAGCGGGACAAGCACAGATACGCAGTATTTT	CASSIISGTSTDTQYF
.	TRBV12-3/TRBV12-4	.	TRBJ2-3	TGTGCCAGCAGTTCCTCCGGGGAGGATACGCAGTATTTT	CASSSSGEDTQYF
.	TRBV24-1	.	TRBJ2-3	TGTGCCACCAGTGATACGGGGAGCACAGATACGCAGTATTTT	CATSDTGSTDTQYF
.	TRBV3-1/TRBV3-2	TRBD2	TRBJ2-4	TGTGCCAGCAGCCAACTAGCGGGGGGGCCTTCAGCCAAAAACATTCAGTACTTC	CASSQLAGGPSAKNIQYF
.	TRBV5-6	.	TRBJ1-4	TGTGCCAGCAGCTTGTCCCCCGGTGAAAAACTGTTTTTT	CASSLSPGEKLFF
.	TRBV5-1	.	TRBJ2-7	TGCGCCAGCAGCTTGGGAGCAGGTTCCTACGAGCAGTACTTC	CASSLGAGSYEQYF
.	TRBV2	TRBD1	TRBJ2-7	TGTGCCAGCAGCAGGGGGCGAGGATCCTACGAGCAGTACTTC	CASSRGRGSYEQYF
.	TRBV12-3/TRBV12-4	.	TRBJ1-1	TGTGCCAGCAGTTTGGGCAGGGCTTATGAAGCTTTCTTT	CASSLGRAYEAFF
.	TRBV7-2	TRBD2	TRBJ2-4	TGTGCCAGCAGCTTATTGTGGCGGACTAGCGGAAACATTCAGTACTTC	CASSLLWRTSGNIQYF
.	TRBV7-9	.	TRBJ1-2	TGTGCCAGCAGCTTAGGAGGGTATAACTATGGCTACACCTTC	CASSLGGYNYGYTF
.	TRBV5-1	.	TRBJ2-7	TGCGCCAGCAGCTTGGCTACGGGGACCTACGAGCAGTACTTC	CASSLATGTYEQYF
.	TRBV24-1	.	TRBJ2-7	TGTGCCACCAGTCGCCCTAGCATAGATTACGACGAGCAGTACTTC	CATSRPSIDYDEQYF
.	TRBV18	.	TRBJ2-1	TGTGCCAGCTCACCACGCGTGCAGGGCCTATACAATGAGCAGTTCTTC	CASSPRVQGLYNEQFF
once	TRBV12-3/TRBV12-4	TRBD1	TRBJ1-2	TGTGCCAGCAGTTTAGAGGGGGCGCTTGGCTACACCTTC	CASSLEGALGYTF
once	TRBV6-1	.	TRBJ2-4	TGTGCCAGCAGTGACGAGGGCAAAAACATTCAGTACTTC	CASSDEGKNIQYF
.	TRBV29-1	TRBD1	TRBJ1-2	TGCAGCGTTGAACCCTCAGGGGGCGGCTATGGCTACACCTTC	CSVEPSGGGYGYTF
.	TRBV3-1/TRBV3-2	TRBD1	TRBJ1-6	TGTGCCAGCAGCCAAGCCGACAGGGGCTATAATTCACCCCTCCACTTT	CASSQADRGYNSPLHF
.	TRBV5-1	TRBD2	TRBJ2-3	TGCGCCAGCAACGAGCGGGGCCCAGATACGCAGTATTTT	CASNERGPDTQYF